This TCR beta chain came from a study of blood T cell repertoires in COVID-19. Study summary: From the United States, Italy and Spain came samples of acute and convalescent COVID-19. Sample material is recorded as cDNA or gDNA derived from T cells, B-cell-depleted T cells, or PBMCs.

Germline V gene lookup returns CDR1 SNHLY and CDR2 FYNNEI. There are 14 residues in the CDR3. V gave up 7 bases and J gave up 3 bases, with 14 bases separating them. Original processing notes: Estimation of nucleated cell counts relied on the amplification of reference gene primers. TCRdb keeps only in-frame clones here, not all; method: immunoSEQ multiplex PCR. That table furnishes V, J and clone size, whereas the DNA furnished D and trimming. The sample shows 70,000 or so clones, 86% of them seen only once. Material for sequencing was peripheral blood. V and J are TRBV2 and TRBJ2-3; a possible D gene is TRBD2 (5 bases). This clonotype was obtained from a man younger than 40 with acute or convalescent COVID-19. DNA of the CDR3: TGTGCCAGCATTTTAGCGCTCGGTACAGATACGCAGTATTTT. Protein sequence: CASILALGTDTQYF. The full variable domain, completed using reference TRBV2 and TRBJ2-3, is EPEVTQTPSHQVTQMGQEVILRCVPISNHLYFYWYRQILGQKVEFLVSFYNNEISEKSEIFDDQFSVERPDGSNFTLKIRSTKLEDSAMYFCASILALGTDTQYFGPGTRLTVL.